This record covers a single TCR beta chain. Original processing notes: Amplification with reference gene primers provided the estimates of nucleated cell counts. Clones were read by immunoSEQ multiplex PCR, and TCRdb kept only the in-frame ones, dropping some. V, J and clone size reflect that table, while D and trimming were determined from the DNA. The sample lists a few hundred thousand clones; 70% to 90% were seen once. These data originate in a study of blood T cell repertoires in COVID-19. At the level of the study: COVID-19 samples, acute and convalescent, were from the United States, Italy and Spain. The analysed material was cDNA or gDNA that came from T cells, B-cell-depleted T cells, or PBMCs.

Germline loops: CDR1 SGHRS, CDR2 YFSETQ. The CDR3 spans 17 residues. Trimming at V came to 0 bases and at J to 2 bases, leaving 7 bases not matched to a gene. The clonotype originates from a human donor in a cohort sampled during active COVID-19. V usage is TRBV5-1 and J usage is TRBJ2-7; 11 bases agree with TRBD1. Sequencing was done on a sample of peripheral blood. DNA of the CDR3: TGCGCCAGCAGCTTGGCCGGGACAGGGGGTTTGACCTACGAGCAGTACTTC. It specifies CASSLAGTGGLTYEQYF. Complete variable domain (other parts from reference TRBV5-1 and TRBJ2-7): KAGVTQTPRYLIKTRGQQVTLSCSPISGHRSVSWYQQTPGQGLQFLFEYFSETQRNKGNFPGRFSGRQFSNSRSEMNVSTLELGDSALYLCASSLAGTGGLTYEQYFGPGTRLTVT.